These 24 T cell receptor beta chains were sequenced from one sample in a study of technical replicates of blood from a few donors. The assay was immunoSEQ multiplex PCR, and TCRdb's table has in-frame clones only and misses some. The sample yields just over 15,000 clones, over 80% seen once. Sequencing was performed on PBMCs. The receptors originated from a human donor in good health.

The rearrangement uses TRBV2 and TRBJ2-1; 11 bases are a match to TRBD2. The V gene's germline CDR1 is SNHLY and CDR2 FYNNEI. The CDR3 length is 15 residues. V lost 3 bases, J lost 4 bases, and 2 bases stayed unmatched. The CDR3 DNA sequence: TGTGCCAGCAGTGAGGGACTAGCGGCTTACAATGAGCAGTTCTTC. Its translation: CASSEGLAAYNEQFF. Filled out from reference TRBV2 and TRBJ2-1, the complete variable domain reads EPEVTQTPSHQVTQMGQEVILRCVPISNHLYFYWYRQILGQKVEFLVSFYNNEISEKSEIFDDQFSVERPDGSNFTLKIRSTKLEDSAMYFCASSEGLAAYNEQFFGPGTRLTVL.

V usage is TRBV19 and J usage is TRBJ1-3; maybe TRBD1 (6 bases). V was shortened by 9 bases and J by 1 base, with 13 bases between the two germline ends. The CDR3 spans 14 residues. The germline CDR1 and CDR2 sequences are LNHDA and SQIVND (reference sequence). The CDR3 sequence is CASREGGSGNTIYF. As DNA, the CDR3 is TGTGCCAGCCGCGAAGGGGGATCTGGAAACACCATATATTTT.

The chain couples TRBV5-1 to TRBJ2-1, with 8 bases lining up with TRBD2. This CDR3 contains 15 residues. Losses at the gene ends were 3 bases for V and 7 bases for J; bases not matched to a gene: 9. Germline CDR1 reads SGHRS; CDR2 reads YFSETQ. The CDR3 loop reads CASSSTAGAVNEQFF. The CDR3 DNA reads as TGCGCCAGCAGCTCCACAGCGGGAGCGGTAAATGAGCAGTTCTTC. Combining the CDR3 with reference TRBV5-1 and TRBJ2-1 gives the whole variable domain KAGVTQTPRYLIKTRGQQVTLSCSPISGHRSVSWYQQTPGQGLQFLFEYFSETQRNKGNFPGRFSGRQFSNSRSEMNVSTLELGDSALYLCASSSTAGAVNEQFFGPGTRLTVL.

The rearrangement joins TRBV7-3 to TRBJ2-7; TRBD2 is a possible D gene (6 bases). The V end lost 5 bases, the J end lost 4 bases, and 9 bases lay between the germline ends. Germline CDR1 SGHTA, CDR2 FQGTGA. The CDR3 is made up of 12 amino acids. The CDR3 DNA follows: TGTGCCAGCAGCCCCGGAGGGTACGAGCAGTACTTC. This translates into CASSPGGYEQYF.

The rearrangement joins TRBV5-1 to TRBJ2-1; tentatively, D is TRBD1 (6 bases). The CDR3 extends over 14 amino acids. Trimming pared 4 bases from V and 10 bases from J, leaving 18 bases between. CDR1 is SGHRS and CDR2 is YFSETQ in the germline V gene. CDR3 sequence: CASSDQGPDGEQFF. The DNA of the CDR3 is TGCGCCAGCAGCGACCAGGGGCCGGACGGGGAGCAGTTCTTC.

The chain links TRBV27 to TRBJ2-2, with a tentative D call TRBD1 (6 bases). Germline V CDR1 and CDR2: MNHEY, SMNVEV (reference sequence). V dropped 5 bases and J dropped 0 bases, with 19 bases sitting between them. The CDR3 consists of 18 residues. The CDR3 region has the DNA TGTGCCAGCAGTATCGCGACAGGAGCCGGCGCGAACACCGGGGAGCTGTTTTTT. Its protein product is CASSIATGAGANTGELFF.

The V and J genes are TRBV13 and TRBJ2-2, with D possibly matching TRBD2 (5 bases). The CDR3 is made up of 15 amino acids. The germline V gene has CDR1 PRHDT and CDR2 FYEKMQ (reference sequence). The V gene lost 5 bases and the J gene lost 7 bases, with 17 bases spanning the gap. The CDR3 coding sequence is TGTGCCAGCAGCCTACCGCTTGGGGAGCACGGGGAGCTGTTTTTT. Its protein product is CASSLPLGEHGELFF.

The chain couples TRBV6-5 to TRBJ2-5, with 13 bases fitting TRBD2. Trimming took 6 bases from V and 4 from J; bases not matched to a gene: 5. Germline lookup yields CDR1 MNHEY and CDR2 SVGAGI. The length of the CDR3 is 15 residues. The CDR3: CASSRLAGGGETQYF. The CDR3 DNA is TGTGCCAGCAGCCGACTAGCGGGAGGTGGAGAGACCCAGTACTTC.

The chain joins TRBV11-2 to TRBJ2-1, with D possibly matching TRBD2 (7 bases). The germline V gene has CDR1 SGHAT and CDR2 FQNNGV. The CDR3 totals 12 residues. Trimming shortened V by 7 bases and J by 8 bases, and 12 bases separated the two germline ends. The CDR3 sequence is CASNSRGHEQFF. CDR3 nucleotide sequence: TGTGCCAGCAACTCGCGGGGGCATGAGCAGTTCTTC.

The V call is TRBV30, the J call TRBJ1-4; 8 bases match TRBD1. Germline CDR1 is GTSNPN and CDR2 is SVGIG (reference sequence). The CDR3 loop spans 15 amino acids. V dropped 2 bases and J dropped 5; count of bases not matched to a gene: 7. In DNA form, the CDR3 reads TGTGCCTGGAGTCACCGGGACAGGCGGAATGAAAAACTGTTTTTT. Translating gives CAWSHRDRRNEKLFF.

This clone was observed a handful of times. The V gene is TRBV6-5, the J gene TRBJ2-1; TRBD2 matches 10 bases. The V gene end was trimmed by 4 bases and the J gene end by 6 bases; junction bases not matched to a gene: 6. This CDR3 region has 15 residues. CDR1 MNHEY and CDR2 SVGAGI come from the germline V gene. CDR3 sequence reads: CASSFGLADVNEQFF. CDR3 in DNA: TGTGCCAGCAGTTTCGGACTAGCGGATGTCAATGAGCAGTTCTTC.

The chain couples TRBV10-2 to TRBJ2-7, with D possibly being TRBD1 (6 bases). Trimming removed 6 bases at V and 6 bases at J, with 12 bases between. This CDR3 region has 12 residues. Germline CDR1 is WSHSY and CDR2 is SAAADI. CDR3 loop: CASRSTGSEQYF. The CDR3 nucleotides are TGCGCCAGCAGGTCGACAGGTAGCGAGCAGTACTTC.

Only a few counts were recorded for this clone. The chain links TRBV2 to TRBJ1-5, with a weak D call TRBD1 (6 bases). The CDR3 is made up of 15 amino acids. V lost 6 bases, J lost 0 bases, and 12 bases lay in between. Germline V CDR1 and CDR2: SNHLY, FYNNEI. CDR3 nucleotides: TGTGCCAGCAGGACGGACAGTCTTAGCAATCAGCCCCAGCATTTT. Its translation is CASRTDSLSNQPQHF.

The chain combines TRBV19 with TRBJ1-2; 8 nucleotides line up with TRBD1. Trimming cost V 5 bases and J 4 bases; bases outside gene matches: 9. Germline V CDR1 and CDR2: LNHDA, SQIVND (reference sequence). The CDR3 spans 15 residues. The CDR3 is CASSPSSGGSYGYTF. Here the CDR3 DNA reads TGTGCCAGTAGTCCCTCCTCAGGGGGCAGCTATGGCTACACCTTC.

In DNA form, the CDR3 reads TGCGCCAGCAGCTTTCTTCGGCGGGAGATAGATACGCAGTATTTT. Protein: CASSFLRREIDTQYF. J is TRBJ2-3 and V is TRBV5-1; 7 bases are shared with TRBD2. This CDR3 is 15 amino acids long. Looked up from germline, CDR1 is SGHRS and CDR2 is YFSETQ. V was clipped by 2 bases and J by 5 bases; unmatched bases: 8.

V gene TRBV5-1 combines with J gene TRBJ2-1, with TRBD1 matching over 8 bases. The V segment lost 4 bases and the J segment 0 bases; nucleotides outside the gene matches: 3. The CDR3 runs 15 residues. Germline lookup yields CDR1 SGHRS and CDR2 YFSETQ. In nucleotides, the CDR3 is TGCGCCAGCAGCGAACAGGGGGGCTCCTACAATGAGCAGTTCTTC. Translating it yields CASSEQGGSYNEQFF.

This rearrangement joins TRBV10-3 to TRBJ2-3; 7 nucleotides agree with TRBD2. J lost 8 bases, V lost 5 bases, and 10 bases had no gene match. Looked up from germline, CDR1 is ENHRY and CDR2 is SYGVKD. This CDR3 is built from 14 residues. The CDR3 loop reads CAISSLVGEGTQYF. The CDR3 DNA sequence: TGTGCCATCAGTAGTCTGGTCGGGGAGGGTACGCAGTATTTT.

The CDR3, as DNA: TGTGCCAGCACCCAGGAGGCTGGGGCCAACGTCCTGACTTTC. Protein: CASTQEAGANVLTF. This chain connects TRBV6-4 to TRBJ2-6, with D tentatively TRBD2 (5 bases). Per germline, CDR1 MRHNA and CDR2 SNTAGT. CDR3 length: 14 amino acids. Deletions cut 7 bases from V and 2 bases from J, with 9 bases between.

The V and J genes are TRBV29-1 and TRBJ2-3; 7 bases fit TRBD2. Germline-derived CDR1 and CDR2 are SQVTM and ANQGSEA. This CDR3 comprises 13 residues. Unmatched junction bases numbered 5, after V lost 4 bases and J lost 4 bases. The CDR3 reads CSVGGGIADTQYF. For the CDR3, the DNA is TGCAGCGTTGGGGGGGGGATTGCAGATACGCAGTATTTT.

V is TRBV7-2 and J is TRBJ2-7; 11 nucleotides match TRBD2. CDR1 is SGHTA, CDR2 FQGNSA, per germline. The CDR3 has 17 residues. The ends lost 1 base at V and 0 bases at J; junction bases unmatched: 5. The CDR3 region is CASSLEGTSGISYEQYF. The CDR3 nucleotides read TGTGCCAGCAGCTTAGAGGGGACTAGCGGCATCTCCTACGAGCAGTACTTC. The whole variable domain, filled in from reference TRBV7-2 and TRBJ2-7, reads GAGVSQSPSNKVTEKGKDVELRCDPISGHTALYWYRQSLGQGLEFLIYFQGNSAPDKSGLPSDRFSAERTGGSVSTLTIQRTQQEDSAVYLCASSLEGTSGISYEQYFGPGTRLTVT.

This clone was observed a single time. This sequence joins TRBV7-8 and TRBJ2-3; TRBD2 is a possible D gene (6 bases). The length of the CDR3 is 12 residues. Germline values: CDR1 SGHVS, CDR2 FQNEAQ. V gave up 4 bases and J gave up 5 bases, with 7 bases separating them. CDR3 DNA sequence: TGTGCCAGCAGCTCGGGAGTAGATACGCAGTATTTT. This encodes CASSSGVDTQYF.

The sample holds one count of this clone. The rearrangement joins TRBV7-3 to TRBJ2-1, with 8 nucleotides matching TRBD2. With V trimmed by 5 bases and J by 2 bases, 5 bases remained unmatched. The length of the CDR3 is 15 residues. CDR1 and CDR2 from the germline V gene are SGHTA and FQGTGA. CDR3 nucleotides: TGTGCCAGCAGCGCAACTAGCGGACCCTACAATGAGCAGTTCTTC. Translating it yields CASSATSGPYNEQFF.

The chain carries TRBV6-5 and TRBJ2-1, with 11 nucleotides matching TRBD1. V lost 6 bases and J lost 7; bases outside the gene matches: 5. CDR1 and CDR2 from the germline V gene are MNHEY and SVGAGI. The CDR3 covers 14 residues. The DNA for the CDR3 is TGTGCCAGCAGCGGGACAGGGGGAAATAATGAGCAGTTCTTC. This gives the protein CASSGTGGNNEQFF.

The genes are TRBV2 and TRBJ2-2, with TRBD2 matching 8 bases. J lost 7 bases, V lost 6 bases, and 7 bases had no gene match. This CDR3 comprises 14 residues. CDR1 is SNHLY, CDR2 FYNNEI, per germline. As DNA, the CDR3 is TGTGCCAGCAGAGCGGGAGTGAGTGGCGGGGAGCTGTTTTTT. Its protein product is CASRAGVSGGELFF.